These 10 T cell receptor beta chains share one sample of origin, sequenced in a study of T cells in localized non-small cell lung cancer. TCRdb keeps only in-frame clones here, not all; method: immunoSEQ multiplex PCR. The repertoire holds more than 70,000 clones, with approximately 84% as singletons. The sequences come from peripheral blood, collected before any cancer treatment. The receptors here all came from a man aged 40 to 75 with stage I lung adenocarcinoma.

The gene calls are TRBV4-1 and TRBJ2-5; the D call may be TRBD1 or TRBD2 (5 bases each). Trimming cost V 0 bases and J 6 bases, with 17 bases left between them. This CDR3 has 16 residues. Germline loops: CDR1 MGHRA, CDR2 YSYEKL. The CDR3 reads CASSQDLREWGKTQYF. CDR3 sequence (DNA): TGCGCCAGCAGCCAAGACCTCAGGGAGTGGGGGAAGACCCAGTACTTC.

The count of this clone is one. The chain uses TRBV10-2 and TRBJ2-1, with 13 nucleotides matching TRBD2. The trim removed 0 bases at V and 9 bases at J, leaving 5 bases unmatched. CDR1 WSHSY and CDR2 SAAADI come from the germline V gene. The CDR3 consists of 16 residues. The CDR3, as DNA: TGCGCCAGCAGTGAGTCGAGACTAGCGGGGGGAAGTGAGCAGTTCTTC. This translates into CASSESRLAGGSEQFF.

The gene calls are TRBV7-2 and TRBJ2-7; TRBD2 matches 7 bases. The CDR3 runs 14 residues. Germline V gene sequence: CDR1 SGHTA, CDR2 FQGNSA. The V gene end was trimmed by 5 bases and the J gene end by 6 bases; junction bases not matched to a gene: 10. CDR3: CASSPRVPGGEQYF. In DNA, the CDR3 is TGTGCCAGCAGCCCAAGGGTCCCGGGGGGCGAGCAGTACTTC.

The gene calls are TRBV11-2 and TRBJ1-3; 7 bases fit TRBD1. Trimming took 3 bases from V and 0 from J; bases not matched to a gene: 14. The CDR3 spans 19 residues. Looked up from germline, CDR1 is SGHAT and CDR2 is FQNNGV. CDR3 nucleotides: TGTGCCAGCAGCTTCCGCACAGGGGACTACACAAGCTCTGGAAACACCATATATTTT. It codes for CASSFRTGDYTSSGNTIYF.

The rearrangement joins TRBV9 to TRBJ2-3; D remains ambiguous. The CDR3 has 13 amino acids. Germline V CDR1 and CDR2: SGDLS, YYNGEE. Between the trimmed V and J ends, which lost 3 bases and 5 bases, there was a span of 10 bases. CDR3 region: CASSGTDRDTQYF. The CDR3 DNA is TGTGCCAGCAGCGGGACGGACCGAGATACGCAGTATTTT.

This clone was recorded only once. The genes are TRBV6-6 and TRBJ1-2; D may be TRBD1 (5 bases). Per germline, CDR1 MNHNY and CDR2 SVGAGI (reference sequence). This CDR3 is built from 13 residues. The V gene lost 2 bases and the J gene lost 4 bases, with 8 bases spanning the gap. CDR3 sequence (DNA): TGTGCCAGCAGTTACCAGGGCGCCTATGGCTACACCTTC. It yields the protein CASSYQGAYGYTF.

The V gene is TRBV19, the J gene TRBJ2-7; 9 nucleotides line up with TRBD1. The CDR3 covers 16 residues. Looked up from germline, CDR1 is LNHDA and CDR2 is SQIVND (reference sequence). The trim removed 5 bases at V and 7 bases at J, leaving 15 bases unmatched. Written as DNA, the CDR3 is TGTGCCAGTAGTGTCGCCGGGACAGGGCGGACGGGGGAGCAGTACTTC. Translating it yields CASSVAGTGRTGEQYF.

The chain uses TRBV18 and TRBJ1-1; 8 nucleotides agree with TRBD1. The CDR3 has 15 amino acids. Germline V lookup: CDR1 KGHSH, CDR2 LQKENI. V was pared by 3 bases and J by 10 bases, with 13 bases of the junction left unmatched. This chain's CDR3 is CASSPGNGQGVRAFF. The CDR3 DNA follows: TGTGCCAGCTCACCTGGTAATGGACAGGGAGTACGAGCTTTCTTT.

The CDR3 coding sequence is TGTGCCAGCAGTTCCACTAGCGGGAGGGCCGGGGAGCTGTTTTTT. It encodes CASSSTSGRAGELFF. The J gene is TRBJ2-2, the V gene TRBV6-5; 13 bases line up with TRBD2. Germline lookup yields CDR1 MNHEY and CDR2 SVGAGI. After removal of 4 bases from V and 6 bases from J, the junction contained 2 bases not matched to a gene. This CDR3 region has 15 residues.

This chain connects TRBV15 to TRBJ1-6; D remains ambiguous. Looked up from germline, CDR1 is LNHNV and CDR2 is YYDKDF (reference sequence). The ends were cut back, 0 bases at V and 9 bases at J, with 9 bases in the middle. The CDR3 contains 14 residues. In DNA form, the CDR3 reads TGTGCCACCAGCAGAGAGAGGAGGGCTTCACCCCTCCACTTT. Its translation: CATSRERRASPLHF.